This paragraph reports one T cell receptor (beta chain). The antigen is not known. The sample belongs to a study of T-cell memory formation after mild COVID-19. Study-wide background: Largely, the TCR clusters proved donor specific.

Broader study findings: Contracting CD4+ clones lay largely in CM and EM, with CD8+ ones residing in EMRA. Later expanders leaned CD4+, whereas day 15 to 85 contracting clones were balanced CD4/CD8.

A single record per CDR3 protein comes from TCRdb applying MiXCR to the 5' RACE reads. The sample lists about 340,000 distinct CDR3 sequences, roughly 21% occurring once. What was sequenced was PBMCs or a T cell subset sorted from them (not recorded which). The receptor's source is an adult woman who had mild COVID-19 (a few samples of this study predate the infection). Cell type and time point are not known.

CDR3 amino acids: CASRRSGTSEGYGYTF. The CDR3 coding sequence is TGTGCCAGCAGGCGATCCGGGACAAGTGAAGGCTATGGCTACACCTTC. The rearrangement uses TRBV3-1 and TRBJ1-2; perhaps TRBD1 as D (6 bases). CDR1 and CDR2 (germline): LGHDT, YNNKEL (reference sequence). V was cut by 6 bases and J by 4 bases, with 21 bases left in between. The CDR3 has 16 residues.